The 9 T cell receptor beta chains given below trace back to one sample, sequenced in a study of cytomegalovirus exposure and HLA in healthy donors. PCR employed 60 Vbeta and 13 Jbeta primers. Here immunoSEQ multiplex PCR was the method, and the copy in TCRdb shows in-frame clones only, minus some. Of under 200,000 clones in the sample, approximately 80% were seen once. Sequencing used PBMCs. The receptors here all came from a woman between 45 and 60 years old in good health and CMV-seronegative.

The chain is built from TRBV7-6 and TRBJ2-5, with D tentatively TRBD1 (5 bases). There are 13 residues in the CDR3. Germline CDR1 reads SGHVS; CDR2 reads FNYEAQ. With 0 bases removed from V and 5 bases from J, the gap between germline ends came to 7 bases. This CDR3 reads CASSLAGVETQYF. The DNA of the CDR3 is TGTGCCAGCAGCTTAGCAGGGGTGGAGACCCAGTACTTC.

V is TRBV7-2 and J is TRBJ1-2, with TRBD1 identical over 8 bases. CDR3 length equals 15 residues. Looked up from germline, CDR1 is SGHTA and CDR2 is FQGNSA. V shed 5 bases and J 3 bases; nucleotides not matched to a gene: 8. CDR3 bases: TGTGCCAGCAGCCCCGGGACAGGTTGGGACTATGGCTACACCTTC. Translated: CASSPGTGWDYGYTF.

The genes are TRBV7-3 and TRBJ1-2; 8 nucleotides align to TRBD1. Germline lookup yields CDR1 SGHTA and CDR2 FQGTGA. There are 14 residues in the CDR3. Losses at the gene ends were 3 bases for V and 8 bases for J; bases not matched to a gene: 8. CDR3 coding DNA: TGTGCCAGCAGCTTGGGACAGGCGAGGAGGGGCTACACCTTC. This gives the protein CASSLGQARRGYTF. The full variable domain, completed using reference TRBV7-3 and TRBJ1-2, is GAGVSQTPSNKVTEKGKYVELRCDPISGHTALYWYRQSLGQGPEFLIYFQGTGAADDSGLPNDRFFAVRPEGSVSTLKIQRTERGDSAVYLCASSLGQARRGYTFGSGTRLTVV.

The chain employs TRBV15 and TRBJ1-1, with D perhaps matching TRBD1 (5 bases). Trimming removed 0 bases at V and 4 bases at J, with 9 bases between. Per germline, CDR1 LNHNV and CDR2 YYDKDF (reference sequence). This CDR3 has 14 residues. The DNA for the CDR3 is TGTGCCACCAGCAGAGACCCCGGGGGCACTGAAGCTTTCTTT. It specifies CATSRDPGGTEAFF.

The CDR3 here is CAISNGTRVSYEQYF. DNA for the CDR3: TGTGCCATCAGTAACGGGACACGCGTTTCCTACGAGCAGTACTTC. The chain links TRBV10-3 to TRBJ2-7; D might be TRBD1 (6 bases). Germline CDR1 ENHRY, CDR2 SYGVKD. The CDR3 has 15 amino acids. The ends were cut back, 5 bases at V and 1 base at J, with 15 bases in the middle.

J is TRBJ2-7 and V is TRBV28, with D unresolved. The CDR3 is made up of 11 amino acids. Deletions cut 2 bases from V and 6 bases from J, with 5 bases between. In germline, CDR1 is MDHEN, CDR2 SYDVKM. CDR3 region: CASSLIREQYF. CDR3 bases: TGTGCCAGCAGTTTAATCCGCGAGCAGTACTTC.

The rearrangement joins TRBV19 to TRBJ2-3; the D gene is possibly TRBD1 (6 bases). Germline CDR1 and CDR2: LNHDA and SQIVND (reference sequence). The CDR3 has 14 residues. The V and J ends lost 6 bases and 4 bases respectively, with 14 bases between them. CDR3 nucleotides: TGTGCCAGTAGACCGACAGGAGGTCCAGATACGCAGTATTTT. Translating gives CASRPTGGPDTQYF.

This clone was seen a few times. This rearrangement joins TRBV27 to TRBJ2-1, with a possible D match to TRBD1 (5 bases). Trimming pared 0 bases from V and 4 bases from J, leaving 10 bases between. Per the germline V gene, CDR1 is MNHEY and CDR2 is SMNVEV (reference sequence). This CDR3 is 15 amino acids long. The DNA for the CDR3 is TGTGCCAGCAGTTTATCGAGACAGACATACAATGAGCAGTTCTTC. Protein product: CASSLSRQTYNEQFF.

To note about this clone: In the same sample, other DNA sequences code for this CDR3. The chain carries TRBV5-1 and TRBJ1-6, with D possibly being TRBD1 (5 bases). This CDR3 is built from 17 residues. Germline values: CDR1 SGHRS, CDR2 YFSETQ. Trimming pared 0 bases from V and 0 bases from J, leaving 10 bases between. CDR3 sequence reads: CASSLGQSSSYNSPLHF. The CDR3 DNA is TGCGCCAGCAGCTTGGGACAGAGCAGCTCCTATAATTCACCCCTCCACTTT.